This T cell receptor beta chain was documented in a study of blood T cell repertoires in COVID-19. After removal of 5 bases from V and 0 bases from J, the junction contained 7 bases not matched to a gene. Germline V lookup: CDR1 KGHSH, CDR2 LQKENI. This CDR3 contains 15 residues. TCRdb keeps only in-frame clones here, not all; method: immunoSEQ multiplex PCR. This table holds around 100,000 clones, 70% to 90% found once. The receptor was isolated from a middle-aged man with acute or convalescent COVID-19. The sequencing input was peripheral blood. The rearrangement joins TRBV18 to TRBJ2-7; 7 bases fit TRBD1. CDR3 DNA: TGTGCCAGCTCATACGAACAGGGGATCTCCTACGAGCAGTACTTC. Translated: CASSYEQGISYEQYF. Looking up the rest from reference TRBV18 and TRBJ2-7 gives the full variable domain: NAGVMQNPRHLVRRRGQEARLRCSPMKGHSHVYWYRQLPEEGLKFMVYLQKENIIDESGMPKERFSAEFPKEGPSILRIQQVVRGDSAAYFCASSYEQGISYEQYFGPGTRLTVT.